A selection of T cell receptor beta chains follows, all from one sample in a study of vaccination and CD4 T cells after COVID-19. Which antigens these TCRs recognize remains unknown. Each CDR3 protein gets one entry after TCRdb re-called the PCR reads with MiXCR. This table holds nearly 20,000 distinct CDR3 sequences, about 43% found once. This sample comprised CD4+ T cells from blood, cultured in vitro, obtained after SARS-CoV-2 vaccination. All receptors come from a human donor who had recovered from COVID-19. The CDR3 runs from the conserved cysteine through the conserved F or W. A D gene is named only where the DNA matches it firmly. Clone size, where shown, is once, few, many, or a class for clones that have expanded.

J gene	D gene	clone size	V gene	CDR3 DNA	CDR3 protein
TRBJ1-1	-	-	TRBV6-5	TGTGCCAGCAGTTACTCCCTGGCGGGGAACACTGAAGCTTTCTTT	CASSYSLAGNTEAFF
TRBJ2-3	-	medium-sized	TRBV20-1	TGCAGTGCTAGAGATTGGGGGCTGCGCACAGATACGCAGTATTTT	CSARDWGLRTDTQYF
TRBJ1-2	TRBD1	few	TRBV6-1	TGTGCCAGCATTGACAGGGGGCCTTTAGGCTACACCTTC	CASIDRGPLGYTF
TRBJ2-3	-	-	TRBV7-2	TGTGCCAGCAGCTTAGTCGGCGGGACTAGCACAGATACGCAGTATTTT	CASSLVGGTSTDTQYF
TRBJ1-6	-	few	TRBV2	TGTGCCAGCAGAGACGACAGAGTTGATTCACCCCTCCACTTT	CASRDDRVDSPLHF
TRBJ2-3	-	few	TRBV7-6	TGTGCCAGCAGCTTAGACAGGTTCAGCGATACGCAGTATTTT	CASSLDRFSDTQYF
TRBJ2-3	TRBD2	once	TRBV6-1	TGTGCCAGCAGGGCAGAGCGGGGGGGCTCAGATACGCAGTATTTT	CASRAERGGSDTQYF
TRBJ1-2	-	-	TRBV11-2	TGTGCCAGCAGCTTAGATTTGGGGGGTAGTCCGCGGGGCTACACCTTC	CASSLDLGGSPRGYTF
TRBJ2-7	-	-	TRBV7-8	TGTGCCAGCAGCTTAAGGGCTATCTCCTACGAGCAGTACTTC	CASSLRAISYEQYF
TRBJ1-5	TRBD1	-	TRBV20-1	TGCAGTGCTATTTTTGTGGGACAGGCCCGCAATCAGCCCCAGCATTTT	CSAIFVGQARNQPQHF
TRBJ2-7	TRBD1	few	TRBV11-2	TGTGCCAGCAGCTTAGTGGGACAGACCTACGAGCAGTACTTC	CASSLVGQTYEQYF
TRBJ2-4	-	medium-sized	TRBV7-8	TGTGCCAGCAGCTTAGCGTTGGGCCCCCCTAGCAAAAACATTCAGTACTTC	CASSLALGPPSKNIQYF
TRBJ2-1	TRBD2	-	TRBV20-1	TGCAGTGCTAGAGAACCAACGGGACTAGCGCGTAATGAGCAGTTCTTC	CSAREPTGLARNEQFF
TRBJ2-3	TRBD2	-	TRBV29-1	TGCACCGGGACTAGCGGTACCTTCGGAGATACGCAGTATTTT	CTGTSGTFGDTQYF
TRBJ2-5	-	-	TRBV4-1	TGTGCCAGCAGCTTGTTAGACCAGGGCGAAAAAGAGACCCAGTACTTC	CASSLLDQGEKETQYF
TRBJ1-2	-	few	TRBV6-1	TGTGCCAGCACTGGGCCGGCTCACACCTTC	CASTGPAHTF
TRBJ1-5	-	few	TRBV11-2	TGTGCCAGCAGCTTAGGATTAGGGAGGCCCCAGCATTTT	CASSLGLGRPQHF
TRBJ2-3	TRBD2	-	TRBV6-1	TGTGCCAGCGGGAAAGCGGGGGGCAGCTTCGCAGATACGCAGTATTTT	CASGKAGGSFADTQYF
TRBJ2-7	-	few	TRBV20-1	TGCAGTGCCAAAAAACACGAGTTGCGGGGCTACGAGCAGTACTTC	CSAKKHELRGYEQYF
TRBJ2-2	-	-	TRBV4-3	TGCGCCAGCAGCCAAGACGCAGGGGACACCGGGGAGCTGTTTTTT	CASSQDAGDTGELFF
TRBJ2-3	TRBD2	-	TRBV7-2	TGTGCCAGCAGCGCGTCTAGCGGAAGCACAGATACGCAGTATTTT	CASSASSGSTDTQYF
TRBJ1-1	-	few	TRBV19	TGTGCCAGTAGTATTCCCCGGACAGCAAACACTGAAGCTTTCTTT	CASSIPRTANTEAFF
TRBJ1-2	-	-	TRBV28	TGTGCCAGCAGCCGCAGTTTCGGAGACCACTATGGCTACACCTTC	CASSRSFGDHYGYTF
TRBJ1-2	-	few	TRBV6-2/TRBV6-3	TGTGCCAGCAGTGAAAACAGGGCTTTGAACTATGGCTACACCTTC	CASSENRALNYGYTF
TRBJ2-1	-	-	TRBV7-2	TGTGCCAGCAGCCCGAAACCCGGGGAGAAGTTCTTC	CASSPKPGEKFF
TRBJ2-3	-	-	TRBV20-1	TGCAGTGCTAGGGGTGGGCCCTCGTCAGATACGCAGTATTTT	CSARGGPSSDTQYF
TRBJ2-5	-	-	TRBV6-1	TGTGCCAGTGGGAGGCAAGAGACCCAGTACTTC	CASGRQETQYF
TRBJ2-1	-	few	TRBV7-9	TGTGCCAGCAGAAACCTAGCAAATGAGCAGTTCTTC	CASRNLANEQFF
TRBJ2-5	-	once	TRBV30	TGTGCCTGGAGTGTATTGGGAGACAGATTGAAGACCCAGTACTTC	CAWSVLGDRLKTQYF
TRBJ2-5	-	once	TRBV7-2	TGTGCCAGCAGCGTCCCGGGACCTCAAGAGACCCAGTACTTC	CASSVPGPQETQYF
TRBJ1-1	TRBD1	few	TRBV7-8	TGTGCCAGCAGCGTAAGACAGGGCGTGAACACTGAAGCTTTCTTT	CASSVRQGVNTEAFF
TRBJ1-4	TRBD1	-	TRBV7-2	TGTGCCAGCAGAGGACAGGCTGCAACTAATGAAAAACTGTTTTTT	CASRGQAATNEKLFF